The rows below give T cell receptor beta chains drawn from one sample of a study of blood T cell repertoires in COVID-19. Generated by immunoSEQ multiplex PCR, the TCRdb table keeps only in-frame clones and is missing some. The sample records under 250,000 clones, 80% to 90% being singletons. Sequencing was carried out using peripheral blood. The receptors were gathered from a woman aged 60-75 years who had recovered from COVID-19. Both conserved end residues are part of each CDR3. Clone sizes are given selectively: once, few, many, or a class where the clone is expanded.

abundance	j_gene	v_gene	CDR3aa
-	TRBJ1-5	TRBV25-1	CASSEWGQGHQPQHF
once	TRBJ1-1	TRBV14	CASSLTGGTEAFF
-	TRBJ1-2	TRBV28	CASFAPANYGYTF
-	TRBJ2-5	TRBV4-2	CASSSRAGGLETQYF
once	TRBJ2-3	TRBV4-2	CASSQVARGDTDTQYF
-	TRBJ2-5	TRBV3-1/TRBV3-2	CASSRTTSGAEETQYF
few	TRBJ1-3	TRBV5-8	CASSLGQVTSGNTIYF
-	TRBJ2-7	TRBV5-1	CASSLPSGGGDEQYF
-	TRBJ2-1	TRBV9	CASSASRGLDDNEQFF
-	TRBJ1-6	TRBV5-6	CASSLSQVNSPLHF
-	TRBJ1-5	TRBV2	CASSAGQGVRSNQPQHF
few	TRBJ1-1	TRBV3-1/TRBV3-2	CASSQNADTEAFF
once	TRBJ1-1	TRBV9	CASSRQGQNTEAFF
-	TRBJ1-5	TRBV30	CAWTPGGGQGNQPQHF
-	TRBJ2-3	TRBV3-1/TRBV3-2	CASSRAGLAGAFTDTQYF
-	TRBJ1-1	TRBV9	CASSESRDRAPNTEAFF
many	TRBJ2-5	TRBV5-4	CASSLRDRVGETQYF
-	TRBJ1-2	TRBV3-1/TRBV3-2	CASSQTDRAYGYTF
-	TRBJ1-1	TRBV27	CASSLDRGVDTEAFF
few	TRBJ2-7	TRBV6-5	CASAGTAYEQYF
few	TRBJ1-5	TRBV9	CASSVAGGQPQHF
-	TRBJ1-2	TRBV15	CATSRGSGQYNYGYTF
-	TRBJ2-1	TRBV5-4	CASSLVGGNYNEQFF
-	TRBJ2-1	TRBV10-3	CAISANRRAGGPDNEQFF